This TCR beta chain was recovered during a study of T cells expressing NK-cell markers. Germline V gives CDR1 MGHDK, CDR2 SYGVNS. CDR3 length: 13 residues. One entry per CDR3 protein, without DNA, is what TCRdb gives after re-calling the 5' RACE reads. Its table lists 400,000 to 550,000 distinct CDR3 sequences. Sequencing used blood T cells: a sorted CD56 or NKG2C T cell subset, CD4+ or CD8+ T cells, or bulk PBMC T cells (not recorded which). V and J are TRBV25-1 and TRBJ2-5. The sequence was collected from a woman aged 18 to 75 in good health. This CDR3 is CASSGQPQETQYF.